Detailed here is one TCR beta chain. No antigen is known for it. All donors were healthy HIV-negative adults lacking recent acute infections or vaccinations. The data were taken from a study of shared clonotypes between healthy human individuals. Trimming shortened V by 5 bases and J by 12 bases, and 16 bases separated the two germline ends. The CDR3 has 12 residues. The germline gives CDR1 SGHAT, CDR2 FQNNGV. Evenly divided among several immunoSEQ plates was the genomic DNA of each subset. The assay was immunoSEQ multiplex PCR, and TCRdb's table has in-frame clones only and misses some. The data show about 470,000 clones, roughly 80% seen once. Study-wide results and caveats: Having only a few donors restricted how much genetic and exposure-history diversity was captured.

The chain links TRBV11-2 to TRBJ1-2; a possible D gene is TRBD1 (6 bases). The clonotype originates from a woman aged 40 to 55 in good health. Some clones in this sample may be carry-over from other donors' samples. The specimen was PBMCs. This chain's CDR3 is CASSQGKDRNTF. The CDR3 region has the DNA TGTGCCAGCAGCCAGGGGAAGGACCGCAACACCTTC.